The present T cell receptor beta chain was sequenced within a study of human CD8 memory T cell subsets. Study-level points and caveats: While effector memory cells differed, stem-like memory and precursor exhausted T cells had similarly high diversity. There were indications from Chao1 estimates that stem-like memory T cells were more diverse than precursor exhausted T cells. Beta chains of the T cell receptor were the only chains the study sequenced.

CDR1 and CDR2 from the germline V gene are SEHNR and FQNEAQ (reference sequence). The CDR3 has 16 amino acids. UMI-labeled 5' RACE yielded the TCR beta libraries. TCRdb reprocessed the 5' RACE reads and stores each CDR3 protein as one record, lacking DNA. The sample is made up of fewer than 20,000 distinct CDR3 sequences, and the top ten hold around 5.4% of it. Comment on this clonotype: Antigen unknown.

The gene calls are TRBV7-9 and TRBJ2-1; TCRdb reports TRBD2, a call that lacks DNA to check it against. This sequence was found in a human donor in good health. Material: CD8+ stem-like memory T cells (TSCM and TCM) sorted from PBMCs. Subset denoted: stem-like memory CD8 T cells (TSTEM), CCR7+ PD-1- TIGIT-. The CDR3 protein is CASSLDNRPARDEQFF.